This T cell receptor beta chain was sequenced during a study of cytomegalovirus exposure and HLA in healthy donors. The germline CDR1 and CDR2 sequences are LNHDA and SQIVND (reference sequence). Losses at the gene ends were 4 bases for V and 7 bases for J; bases not matched to a gene: 11. The CDR3 has 15 residues. Study-wide points: In vitro work confirmed that a few CMV-associated chains recognize CMV antigens. In a later analysis, V- and J-gene trimming of beta chains associated with a DCLRE1C missense variant, replicated independently.

In the PCR, 60 Vbeta and 13 Jbeta primers were used. The assay was immunoSEQ multiplex PCR, and TCRdb's table has in-frame clones only and misses some. The data show roughly 100,000 clones, with approximately 69% seen just once and approximately 3% held by the top ten. This clone was recorded once. Its antigen is not identified. This TCR was sampled from a man aged 25 to 40 in good health and CMV-seronegative. Sequencing was carried out using PBMCs. The chain uses TRBV19 and TRBJ1-2, with TRBD1 matching 8 bases. The CDR3 DNA is TGTGCCAGTAGTACTGCGTCAGGGGGCCAGGGTGGCTACACCTTC. Its protein is CASSTASGGQGGYTF.